This T cell receptor beta chain stems from a study of OX40 agonist ivuxolimab in advanced cancers. The wider study: Each patient was given ivuxolimab into a vein every 2 weeks, at 0.01 to 10 mg/kg. It was permissible to have had prior anti-PD-1, anti-PD-L1 or anti-CTLA-4 therapy, and around 43% had some.

Only in-frame clones appear in the TCRdb table, and some are missing; sequencing was by immunoSEQ multiplex PCR. Of some 46,000 clones listed, around 86% are singletons. Overall study results and limits: Expanded clones belonging to CD8+ T cells outnumbered, on average, those of CD4+.

CDR1 is SGHNT and CDR2 is YYREEE in the germline V gene (reference sequence). The CDR3 contains 16 residues. Trimming removed 1 base from V and 8 bases from J; junction bases left unmatched: 8. This clone has a handful of counts. Its antigen remains unidentified. Baseline was the first blood sampling point, followed by cycle 4 day 1 and cycle 7 day 1. This TCR was recovered from an adult with an advanced solid tumor such as melanoma, head and neck, liver or kidney cancer. Here the sequenced sample was CD4+ or CD8+ T cells sorted from blood, taken in a trial of the OX40 agonist ivuxolimab. The J gene is TRBJ2-1, the V gene TRBV5-4; 11 nucleotides line up with TRBD2. The CDR3 loop is CASSLIAGGPWDEQFF. The DNA for the CDR3 is TGTGCCAGCAGCTTGATAGCGGGAGGGCCGTGGGATGAGCAGTTCTTC.